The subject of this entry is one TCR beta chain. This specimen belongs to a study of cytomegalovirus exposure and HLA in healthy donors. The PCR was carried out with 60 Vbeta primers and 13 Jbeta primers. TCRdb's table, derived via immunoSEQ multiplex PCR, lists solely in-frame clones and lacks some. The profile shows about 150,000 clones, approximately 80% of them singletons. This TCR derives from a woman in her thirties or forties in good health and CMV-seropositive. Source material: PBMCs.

The CDR3 DNA is TGTGCCAGCAGCTTAGACTTTGGGCAGCCTGAGCAGTTCTTC. Translation: CASSLDFGQPEQFF. The genes are TRBV7-2 and TRBJ2-1; D uncertain. Per germline, CDR1 SGHTA and CDR2 FQGNSA. This CDR3 is built from 14 residues. With 1 base removed from V and 9 bases from J, the gap between germline ends came to 13 bases.